The present T cell receptor (beta chain) was sequenced within a study of technical replicates of blood from a handful of donors. Only in-frame clones appear in the TCRdb table, and some are missing; sequencing was by immunoSEQ multiplex PCR. The repertoire consists of tens of thousands of clones, with 95% to 98% occurring once and the leading ten covering under 0.2%. Sequences were obtained from T cells isolated from PBMCs. The source of this sequence is a human donor in good health.

CDR3 in amino acids: CASSAHFQGNEQFF. In DNA, the CDR3 is TGTGCCAGCAGTGCCCACTTCCAGGGCAATGAGCAGTTCTTC. The V gene is TRBV6-4, the J gene TRBJ2-1; perhaps TRBD1 as D (5 bases). Between the trimmed V and J ends, which lost 4 bases and 6 bases, there was a span of 13 bases. From germline, CDR1 is MRHNA and CDR2 SNTAGT. The CDR3 extends over 14 amino acids.